This T cell receptor beta chain was retrieved from a study of tumor-infiltrating lymphocytes in primary liver carcinoma. Germline CDR1 and CDR2: SEHNR and FQNEAQ (reference sequence). This CDR3 contains 15 residues. The V segment lost 5 bases and the J segment 1 base; nucleotides outside the gene matches: 5. Total RNA (about 500 ng) served as template for TCR beta cDNA synthesis primed by a constant-region primer. Slightly modified ARM-PCR served as the procedure for the TCR beta libraries. These libraries came from three rounds of nested multiplex PCR. Each of the first two PCR rounds ran approximately 11 cycles with TRBV1-TRBV30 forward and C-beta reverse primers. A single record per CDR3 protein comes from TCRdb applying MiXCR to the multiplex PCR reads. The data hold almost 200,000 distinct CDR3 sequences, with less than 65% observed a single time. The authors took blood RNA from unsorted whole blood and also extracted germline DNA.

The chain has TRBV7-9 and TRBJ2-7; 10 nucleotides align to TRBD1. The sequenced material came from peripheral blood. This receptor was identified in a woman aged 60-70 years with primary liver carcinoma and hepatitis B virus infection. The CDR3 bases are TGTGCCAGCAGCGCCGGGACAGGGGTTTCCTACGAGCAGTACTTC. As protein: CASSAGTGVSYEQYF.